This T cell receptor (beta chain) was identified in a study of blood T cell repertoires in COVID-19. As originally analysed: Nucleated cell counts were estimated from reference gene primer amplification. The table came from immunoSEQ multiplex PCR; TCRdb's copy has only in-frame clones and leaves some out. V, J and clone size are taken as reported in that table, and D and trimming were inferred from the DNA itself. Among 90,000 to 150,000 clones listed, 85% to 90% were seen once. Germline V gene data show CDR1 as MNHEY and CDR2 as SVGEGT. V gave up 5 bases and J gave up 3 bases, with 17 bases separating them. The CDR3 spans 16 residues.

This sequence joins TRBV6-2 or TRBV6-3 and TRBJ2-1; D unclear. Sequences were obtained from peripheral blood. This clonotype was sampled from a woman aged 50 to 60 with acute or convalescent COVID-19. Here the CDR3 DNA reads TGTGCCAGCAGTGGTACTGTTCCGGAGCACTACAATGAGCAGTTCTTC. It specifies CASSGTVPEHYNEQFF.